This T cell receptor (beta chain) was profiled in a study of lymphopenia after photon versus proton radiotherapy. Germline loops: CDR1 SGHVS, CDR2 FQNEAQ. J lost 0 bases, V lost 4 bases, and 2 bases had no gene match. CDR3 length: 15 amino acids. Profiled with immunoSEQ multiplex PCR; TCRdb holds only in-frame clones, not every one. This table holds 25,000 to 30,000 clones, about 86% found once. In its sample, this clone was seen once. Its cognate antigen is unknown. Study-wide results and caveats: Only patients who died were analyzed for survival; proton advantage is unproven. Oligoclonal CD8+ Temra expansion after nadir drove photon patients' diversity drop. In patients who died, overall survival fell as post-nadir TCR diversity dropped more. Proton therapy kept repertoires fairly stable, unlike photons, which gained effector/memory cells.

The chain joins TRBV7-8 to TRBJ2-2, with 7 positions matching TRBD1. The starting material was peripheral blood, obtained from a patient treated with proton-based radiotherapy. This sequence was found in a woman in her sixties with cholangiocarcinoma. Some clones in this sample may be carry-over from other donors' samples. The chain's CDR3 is CASSSGTANTGELFF. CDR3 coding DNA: TGTGCCAGCAGCTCCGGGACAGCGAACACCGGGGAGCTGTTTTTT.